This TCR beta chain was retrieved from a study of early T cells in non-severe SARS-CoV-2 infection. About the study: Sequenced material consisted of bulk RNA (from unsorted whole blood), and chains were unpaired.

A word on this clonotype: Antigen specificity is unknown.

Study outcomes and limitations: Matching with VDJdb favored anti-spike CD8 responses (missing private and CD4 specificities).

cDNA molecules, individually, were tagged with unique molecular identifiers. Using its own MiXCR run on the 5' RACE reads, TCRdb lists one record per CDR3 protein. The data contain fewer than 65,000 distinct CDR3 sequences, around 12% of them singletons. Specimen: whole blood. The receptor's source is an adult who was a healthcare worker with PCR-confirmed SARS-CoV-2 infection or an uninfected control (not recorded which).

The CDR3: CASSVVRNTGELFF. Here the CDR3 DNA reads TGTGCCAGCAGCGTAGTCCGGAACACCGGGGAGCTGTTTTTT. The genes are TRBV9 and TRBJ2-2; the D is unclear. V lost 0 bases and J lost 1, with 4 bases in between. In germline, CDR1 is SGDLS, CDR2 YYNGEE. The CDR3 is made up of 14 amino acids. Based on the CDR3 plus reference TRBV9 and TRBJ2-2, the full variable domain is DSGVTQTPKHLITATGQRVTLRCSPRSGDLSVYWYQQSLDQGLQFLIQYYNGEERAKGNILERFSAQQFPDLHSELNLSSLELGDSALYFCASSVVRNTGELFFGEGSRLTVL.